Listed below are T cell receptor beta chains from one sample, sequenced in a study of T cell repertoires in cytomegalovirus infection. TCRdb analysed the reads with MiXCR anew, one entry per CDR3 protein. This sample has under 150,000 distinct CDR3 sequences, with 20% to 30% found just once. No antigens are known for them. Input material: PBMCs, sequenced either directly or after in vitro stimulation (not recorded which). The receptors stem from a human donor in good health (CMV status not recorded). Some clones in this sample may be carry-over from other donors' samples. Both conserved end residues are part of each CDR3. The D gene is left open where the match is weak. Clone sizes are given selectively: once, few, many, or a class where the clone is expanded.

TGCAGTGCCTCCCTGGGACAGCTATACGAGCAGTACTTC	CSASLGQLYEQYF	few	TRBJ2-7	TRBD1	TRBV20-1
TGTGCCAGCAGCTTAGTTTCCGGGAGCTCAATTAACGAGCAGTACTTC	CASSLVSGSSINEQYF	few	TRBJ2-7	NA	TRBV7-2
TGTGCCAGCCGGACAGGGGGTGAGCAGTTCTTC	CASRTGGEQFF	NA	TRBJ2-1	TRBD1	TRBV27
TGTGCCAGCAGGAAACTCTCTTCCCCGACAGTATTTTTT	CASRKLSSPTVFF	few	TRBJ1-4	NA	TRBV12-3/TRBV12-4
TGTGCCAGTAGTTCAGGGGGACATACGCAGTATTTT	CASSSGGHTQYF	NA	TRBJ2-3	TRBD1	TRBV19
TGTGCCAGCAGTTACTCGGGGGCTGGGGCCAACGTCCTGACTTTC	CASSYSGAGANVLTF	NA	TRBJ2-6	NA	TRBV6-2/TRBV6-3
TGTGCCAGCAGTTTACCATACACTGAAGCTTTCTTT	CASSLPYTEAFF	few	TRBJ1-1	NA	TRBV12-3/TRBV12-4
TGTGCCAGCAGCTTAAAGCATGAGCAGTTCTTC	CASSLKHEQFF	many	TRBJ2-1	NA	TRBV7-2
TGTGCCAGCAGCCCGGGGACACTAGAGGCCTTTGTTCAGTTCTTC	CASSPGTLEAFVQFF	NA	TRBJ2-1	NA	TRBV11-2
TGTGCCAGTAACGCAGGGAGGGATGGCTACACCTTC	CASNAGRDGYTF	NA	TRBJ1-2	NA	TRBV19
TGTGCCAGTACCGGGGACAGGGGCTACGGTTCACCCCTCCACTTT	CASTGDRGYGSPLHF	NA	TRBJ1-6	TRBD1	TRBV19
TGTGCCAGCAGTGCGGCAGGGGTAGAGACCCAGTACTTC	CASSAAGVETQYF	NA	TRBJ2-5	NA	TRBV27
TGTGCCAGTAGGAAAACCGGGACAGGTAACACTGAAGCTTTCTTT	CASRKTGTGNTEAFF	NA	TRBJ1-1	TRBD1	TRBV19
TGTGCCAGCAACCCGGAGAGGGTTGGGTTGTCCGATACGCAGTATTTT	CASNPERVGLSDTQYF	many	TRBJ2-3	NA	TRBV7-8
TGCGCCAGCAGCCTCAGACAGGGGGCCGATGAGCAGTTCTTC	CASSLRQGADEQFF	NA	TRBJ2-1	TRBD1	TRBV4-3
TGTGCCAGCACGCGGGACACCAACTATGGCTACACCTTC	CASTRDTNYGYTF	NA	TRBJ1-2	NA	TRBV6-2/TRBV6-3
TGTGCCAGCAGTTGGCAGACTAATACCTACGAGCAGTACTTC	CASSWQTNTYEQYF	NA	TRBJ2-7	NA	TRBV6-1
TGTGCCAGCAGCCCTCTATCGGGAGGGCCAGCAGATACGCAGTATTTT	CASSPLSGGPADTQYF	many	TRBJ2-3	TRBD2	TRBV7-3
TGCAGTGCTAGAGATCTGGGGGGCTCCTCCTACAATGAGCAGTTCTTC	CSARDLGGSSYNEQFF	NA	TRBJ2-1	NA	TRBV20-1
TGTGCCATCAGTCCCCCCGGGGGGAGGGAGGAGCAGTTCTTC	CAISPPGGREEQFF	NA	TRBJ2-1	TRBD2	TRBV10-3